This T cell receptor beta chain was sequenced in a study of blood T cell repertoires in COVID-19. Study as a whole: Both acute and convalescent COVID-19 samples were obtained from the United States, Italy and Spain. In each case, the material was cDNA or gDNA derived from T cells, B-cell-depleted T cells, or PBMCs.

Germline CDR1 and CDR2: MDHEN and SYDVKM. With 4 bases removed from V and 6 bases from J, the gap between germline ends came to 18 bases. The CDR3 totals 15 residues. Original processing notes: Amplifying reference gene primers gave estimates of nucleated cell counts. Only in-frame clones appear in the TCRdb table, and some are missing; sequencing was by immunoSEQ multiplex PCR. That table is the source of V, J and clone size, and D and trimming were worked out from the DNA. The sample lists about 320,000 clones; nearly 90% were seen once. This chain uses TRBV28 with TRBJ1-2, with D perhaps matching TRBD1 (5 bases). The sequenced sample consisted of peripheral blood. The receptor was isolated from a woman younger than 45 with COVID-19, enrolled during active disease. The CDR3 loop is CASSSRHGGVNGYTF. The CDR3, as DNA: TGTGCCAGCAGTTCCCGGCATGGGGGGGTGAATGGCTACACCTTC.